Below are 23 T cell receptor beta chains sequenced from a single sample in a study of control samples from healthy donors and cancer patients. Using immunoSEQ multiplex PCR, the repertoire was profiled, and TCRdb retains in-frame clones only, with some absent. The sample lists around 79,000 clones, 93% occurring once. The source material was PBMCs. Source of these receptors: a woman between 35 and 50 years old with lung cancer.

By frequency in the sample, this clone is medium-sized. V usage is TRBV11-1 and J usage is TRBJ1-1; 7 bases are shared with TRBD1. Germline V gene lookup returns CDR1 SGHAT and CDR2 FQDESV (reference sequence). Trimming cost V 2 bases and J 5 bases; bases outside gene matches: 5. This CDR3 has 14 amino acids. The CDR3 nucleotides are TGTGCCAGCAGCTTAAACCAGGGGGGTACTGAAGCTTTCTTT. Its translation: CASSLNQGGTEAFF. Full variable domain (remainder filled in from reference TRBV11-1 and TRBJ1-1): EAEVAQSPRYKITEKSQAVAFWCDPISGHATLYWYRQILGQGPELLVQFQDESVVDDSQLPKDRFSAERLKGVDSTLKIQPAELGDSAMYLCASSLNQGGTEAFFGQGTRLTVV.

This clone was found once. The rearrangement joins TRBV18 to TRBJ1-2, with no clear D. The V and J ends lost 4 bases and 6 bases respectively, with 9 bases between them. This CDR3 region has 12 residues. Germline assignment: CDR1 KGHSH and CDR2 LQKENI. CDR3 sequence reads: CASSRALDGYTF. The CDR3 DNA follows: TGTGCCAGCTCACGGGCTTTGGATGGCTACACCTTC.

The V and J genes are TRBV11-3 and TRBJ2-3; 8 bases align to TRBD1. CDR3 length: 16 amino acids. The ends lost 0 bases at V and 8 bases at J; junction bases unmatched: 10. Per germline, CDR1 SGHNT and CDR2 YENEEA. In nucleotides, the CDR3 is TGTGCCAGCAGCTTAGATCGAGGCAGGGGGCAGGGTACGCAGTATTTT. It yields the protein CASSLDRGRGQGTQYF.

CDR3 residues: CASSLGETGGEKLFF. In nucleotides, the CDR3 is TGCGCCAGCAGCTTGGGTGAGACAGGGGGCGAAAAACTGTTTTTT. The chain joins TRBV5-1 to TRBJ1-4, with TRBD1 matching 10 bases. This CDR3 has 15 residues. CDR1 is SGHRS and CDR2 is YFSETQ in the germline V gene. J was trimmed by 8 bases and V by 0 bases; bases with no gene match: 4. Drawing the rest from reference TRBV5-1 and TRBJ1-4, the complete variable domain is KAGVTQTPRYLIKTRGQQVTLSCSPISGHRSVSWYQQTPGQGLQFLFEYFSETQRNKGNFPGRFSGRQFSNSRSEMNVSTLELGDSALYLCASSLGETGGEKLFFGSGTQLSVL.

The chain carries TRBV7-9 and TRBJ1-1, with a weak D call TRBD1 (5 bases). V was cut by 5 bases and J by 4 bases, with 20 bases left in between. The CDR3 contains 16 residues. Germline lookup yields CDR1 SEHNR and CDR2 FQNEAQ (reference sequence). The CDR3 DNA sequence: TGTGCCAGCAGCCGACGTGACGGGACGTGGGGCACTGAAGCTTTCTTT. As protein: CASSRRDGTWGTEAFF.

The V call is TRBV9, the J call TRBJ2-1; TRBD2 matches 9 bases. Per the germline V gene, CDR1 is SGDLS and CDR2 is YYNGEE. V gave up 0 bases and J gave up 0 bases; unmatched junction bases: 10. This CDR3 has 19 amino acids. Here the CDR3 DNA reads TGTGCCAGCAGCGTAGAGTCTAGCGGGGACTTAAACTCCTACAATGAGCAGTTCTTC. Translated, it gives CASSVESSGDLNSYNEQFF.

The chain links TRBV5-1 to TRBJ2-2; 7 bases are shared with TRBD1. Germline values: CDR1 SGHRS, CDR2 YFSETQ. The CDR3 consists of 15 residues. The junction had 8 bases not matched to a gene; V was cut back by 4 bases and J by 5 bases. The CDR3 DNA follows: TGCGCCAGCAGCAACCGGGACAGATTAACCGGGGAGCTGTTTTTT. Protein: CASSNRDRLTGELFF.

This sequence joins TRBV28 and TRBJ1-1; D is perhaps TRBD1 (6 bases). CDR1 and CDR2 from the germline V gene are MDHEN and SYDVKM. Trimming cost V 6 bases and J 6 bases, with 14 bases left between them. This CDR3 region has 13 residues. CDR3 amino acids: CASSYRERAEAFF. DNA for the CDR3: TGTGCCAGCAGCTACAGGGAAAGGGCTGAAGCTTTCTTT.

V is TRBV5-1 and J is TRBJ2-7; D not resolved. V shed 5 bases and J shed 2 bases, with 11 bases lying between them. Germline V gives CDR1 SGHRS, CDR2 YFSETQ. The CDR3 sequence is 13 residues long. CDR3 sequence: CASSSIPAYEQYF. In DNA, the CDR3 is TGCGCCAGCAGTTCAATTCCCGCCTACGAGCAGTACTTC. Looking up the rest from reference TRBV5-1 and TRBJ2-7 gives the full variable domain: KAGVTQTPRYLIKTRGQQVTLSCSPISGHRSVSWYQQTPGQGLQFLFEYFSETQRNKGNFPGRFSGRQFSNSRSEMNVSTLELGDSALYLCASSSIPAYEQYFGPGTRLTVT.

V is TRBV7-6 and J is TRBJ2-3, with 9 bases lining up with TRBD1. In germline, CDR1 is SGHVS, CDR2 FNYEAQ. CDR3 size: 14 residues. The V segment lost 1 base and the J segment 4 bases; nucleotides outside the gene matches: 0. The CDR3 is CASSLGQGADTQYF. In DNA, the CDR3 is TGTGCCAGCAGCTTAGGACAGGGGGCAGATACGCAGTATTTT.

This chain joins TRBV29-1 and TRBJ2-3; a possible D gene is TRBD2 (5 bases). V was trimmed by 0 bases and J by 4 bases, leaving 23 bases between them. The V gene's germline CDR1 is SQVTM and CDR2 ANQGSEA. This CDR3 region has 18 residues. The CDR3 here is CSVEERNSRGDKPDTQYF. CDR3 sequence (DNA): TGCAGCGTTGAAGAGAGGAACTCCCGGGGAGATAAGCCAGATACGCAGTATTTT.

In this sample, this clone turned up once. The chain has TRBV4-1 and TRBJ1-5; D possibly corresponds to TRBD1 (6 bases). This CDR3 region has 15 residues. Germline-derived CDR1 and CDR2 are MGHRA and YSYEKL. Deletions cut 1 base from V and 3 bases from J, with 10 bases between. Here the CDR3 reads CASSQGRGNNQPQHF. As DNA, the CDR3 is TGCGCCAGCAGCCAAGGCAGGGGCAACAATCAGCCCCAGCATTTT.

This clone was seen once. The genes are TRBV5-5 and TRBJ2-7, with 9 positions matching TRBD1. Germline CDR1 reads SGHKS; CDR2 reads YYEKEE (reference sequence). This CDR3 is built from 14 residues. The V and J ends lost 1 base and 6 bases, in that order; junction bases with no gene match: 5. CDR3: CASSLWDRVSEQYF. CDR3 nucleotides: TGTGCCAGCAGCTTGTGGGACAGGGTAAGCGAGCAGTACTTC.

The V call is TRBV5-4, the J call TRBJ2-7; tentative D call: TRBD1 (5 bases). The CDR3 extends over 14 amino acids. The germline gives CDR1 SGHNT, CDR2 YYREEE (reference sequence). V dropped 3 bases and J dropped 2 bases, with 12 bases sitting between them. CDR3 loop: CASSYSTEAYEQYF. CDR3 nucleotides: TGTGCCAGCAGCTACTCGACAGAAGCCTACGAGCAGTACTTC.

V is TRBV7-9 and J is TRBJ2-6, with no clear D. This CDR3 has 19 amino acids. Deletions cut 2 bases from V and 0 bases from J, with 17 bases between. CDR1 SEHNR and CDR2 FQNEAQ come from the germline V gene (reference sequence). CDR3 nucleotides: TGTGCCAGCAGCTTATGGTCGACGGCAGGCAGCTCTGGGGCCAACGTCCTGACTTTC. It yields the protein CASSLWSTAGSSGANVLTF. The full variable domain, its missing parts supplied by reference TRBV7-9 and TRBJ2-6, is DTGVSQNPRHKITKRGQNVTFRCDPISEHNRLYWYRQTLGQGPEFLTYFQNEAQLEKSRLLSDRFSAERPKGSFSTLEIQRTEQGDSAMYLCASSLWSTAGSSGANVLTFGAGSRLTVL.

The rearrangement joins TRBV3-1 (or the pseudogene TRBV3-2) to TRBJ1-2, with 7 bases that match TRBD1. Germline CDR1 LGHDT, CDR2 YNNKEL (reference sequence). J was trimmed by 4 bases and V by 2 bases; bases with no gene match: 13. The CDR3 runs to 17 residues. The CDR3: CASSQMVPGTDSYGYTF. CDR3 bases: TGTGCCAGCAGCCAAATGGTTCCGGGGACAGACAGCTATGGCTACACCTTC.

This chain joins TRBV9 and TRBJ2-2, with D perhaps given as TRBD1 or TRBD2 (5 bases each). V was pared by 3 bases and J by 9 bases, with 9 bases between. The CDR3 covers 12 residues. Germline CDR1 and CDR2: SGDLS and YYNGEE. The CDR3 DNA reads TGTGCCAGCAGCGCAGGGAGTTGGGAGCTGTTTTTT. Translating it yields CASSAGSWELFF.

The genes are TRBV5-4 and TRBJ1-1; no clear D gene. The CDR3 length is 12 residues. The germline V gene has CDR1 SGHNT and CDR2 YYREEE (reference sequence). The germline V and J ends were trimmed by 4 bases and 0 bases, with 4 bases remaining between them. This CDR3 is CASSLLNTEAFF. The CDR3 bases are TGTGCCAGCAGCCTCCTGAACACTGAAGCTTTCTTT.

This clone was recorded only once. The chain links TRBV5-1 to TRBJ1-1; D is uncertain. Deletions cut 0 bases from V and 0 bases from J, with 12 bases between. Germline CDR1 SGHRS, CDR2 YFSETQ. The CDR3 sequence is 16 residues long. Here the CDR3 DNA reads TGCGCCAGCAGCTTGGATGCCGGGGTTATGAACACTGAAGCTTTCTTT. Its translation: CASSLDAGVMNTEAFF.

The chain uses TRBV28 and TRBJ2-7; TRBD1 agrees at 8 bases. The V gene's germline CDR1 is MDHEN and CDR2 SYDVKM. J was trimmed by 2 bases and V by 7 bases; bases with no gene match: 19. The CDR3 is 18 residues long. The CDR3 DNA is TGTGCCAGCACTTCTCCCTCGGCGGTGACAGGGGTGCCCTACGAGCAGTACTTC. Its translation: CASTSPSAVTGVPYEQYF.

The genes are TRBV5-4 and TRBJ2-7, with D perhaps TRBD1 (7 bases). The CDR3 runs to 14 residues. The V and J ends lost 0 bases and 6 bases respectively, with 13 bases between them. Germline V gives CDR1 SGHNT, CDR2 YYREEE (reference sequence). CDR3 bases: TGTGCCAGCAGCTTGGCGGCAGGGGGAGGCGAGCAGTACTTC. Its translation: CASSLAAGGGEQYF. The full variable domain, its missing parts supplied by reference TRBV5-4 and TRBJ2-7, is ETGVTQSPTHLIKTRGQQVTLRCSSQSGHNTVSWYQQALGQGPQFIFQYYREEENGRGNFPPRFSGLQFPNYSSELNVNALELDDSALYLCASSLAAGGGEQYFGPGTRLTVT.

The CDR3 region has the DNA TGCGCCAGCAGCCCGGACGAAAAACTGTTTTTT. This sequence encodes CASSPDEKLFF. This chain uses TRBV4-1 with TRBJ1-4, with D uncertain. The CDR3 has 11 residues. Germline V lookup: CDR1 MGHRA, CDR2 YSYEKL. V lost 4 bases, J lost 8 bases, and 5 bases lay in between.

The chain couples TRBV24-1 to TRBJ1-2; D remains unclear. CDR3 length: 12 residues. Germline assignment: CDR1 KGHDR and CDR2 SFDVKD. V shed 1 base and J shed 7 bases, with 6 bases lying between them. The CDR3, as DNA: TGTGCCACCAGTGATTTTGGGGTTGGCTACACCTTC. Protein: CATSDFGVGYTF.